Sequencing of this T cell receptor beta chain was carried out in a study of blood T cell repertoires in COVID-19. Study at large: Collection of acute and convalescent COVID-19 samples took place in the United States, Italy and Spain. From T cells, B-cell-depleted T cells, or PBMCs came the material, which was cDNA or gDNA.

Original methodology: Using reference gene primer amplification, nucleated cell counts were estimated. This table comes from immunoSEQ multiplex PCR, and its TCRdb copy is limited to in-frame clones, with some not included. V and J calls and clone size follow that table, whereas D and trimming were derived from the DNA. The sample consists of 110,000 or so clones, about 85% of them appearing once. In this sample, this clone turned up a few times. The germline CDR1 and CDR2 sequences are SGHTA and FQGNSA. Trimming cost V 2 bases and J 10 bases; bases outside gene matches: 7. This CDR3 spans 16 amino acids.

J is TRBJ1-6 and V is TRBV7-2, with 11 bases lining up with TRBD1. Sequenced input: peripheral blood. This TCR came from a man between 45 and 60 years old with acute or convalescent COVID-19. The CDR3 region has the DNA TGTGCCAGCAGCTTACCGGGGGACAGGGGGGGATCACCCCTCCACTTT. Its protein product is CASSLPGDRGGSPLHF.